Sequencing of this T cell receptor (beta chain) was carried out in a study of OX40 agonist ivuxolimab in advanced cancers. Assay used: immunoSEQ multiplex PCR; TCRdb lists only in-frame clones, some missing. The sample includes about 68,000 clones, about 82% of them seen just once. Looked up from germline, CDR1 is MNHEY and CDR2 is SVGAGI. With 7 bases removed from V and 6 bases from J, the gap between germline ends came to 19 bases. CDR3 length: 15 amino acids. J is TRBJ2-1 and V is TRBV6-5; tentatively, D is TRBD2 (6 bases). The clonotype originates from an adult with an advanced solid tumor such as melanoma, head and neck, liver or kidney cancer. The sequences come from CD4+ or CD8+ T cells sorted from blood, collected in a trial of the OX40 agonist ivuxolimab. The CDR3 sequence is CASTAPGLAVNEQFF. In DNA, the CDR3 is TGTGCCAGCACGGCCCCGGGACTGGCCGTCAATGAGCAGTTCTTC.